This T cell receptor beta chain was identified in a study of blood T cell repertoires in COVID-19. The germline CDR1 and CDR2 sequences are SGHNT and YYREEE (reference sequence). Trimming cost V 3 bases and J 1 base, with 4 bases left between them. This CDR3 has 13 amino acids. Original processing notes: Estimates of nucleated cell counts were drawn from the amplification of reference gene primers. The data were produced by immunoSEQ multiplex PCR, yet TCRdb's version contains in-frame clones alone and is incomplete. The V and J calls and clone size are taken from that table; D and trimming were inferred from the DNA. Of some 260,000 clones in the sample, 70% to 90% were seen once. This clone was observed a handful of times.

The chain joins TRBV5-4 to TRBJ2-2; no clear D gene. Sequences were obtained from peripheral blood. The receptor's source is a woman in her thirties with acute or convalescent COVID-19. CDR3 nucleotides: TGTGCCAGCAGCTCGCGGAACACCGGGGAGCTGTTTTTT. This gives the protein CASSSRNTGELFF.